The entry below gives a single T cell receptor beta chain sequence along with its context. These data belong to a study of blood T cell repertoires in COVID-19. Study-level information: The study drew acute and convalescent COVID-19 samples from the United States, Italy and Spain.

Assay: immunoSEQ multiplex PCR; the TCRdb copy retains only in-frame clones and omits some. The sample lists hundreds of thousands of clones, about nine tenths occurring once. There are 17 residues in the CDR3. The V and J ends lost 1 base and 0 bases, in that order; junction bases with no gene match: 2. CDR1 and CDR2 from the germline V gene are LNHNV and YYDKDF (reference sequence). The V call is TRBV15, the J call TRBJ2-1; 11 bases match TRBD2. The TCR sequence derives from a man aged 60 to 69 who had recovered from COVID-19. The sample consisted of peripheral blood. In nucleotides, the CDR3 is TGTGCCACCAGCAGAGTTAGCGGGGGGGGCTCCTACAATGAGCAGTTCTTC. It is translated as CATSRVSGGGSYNEQFF.